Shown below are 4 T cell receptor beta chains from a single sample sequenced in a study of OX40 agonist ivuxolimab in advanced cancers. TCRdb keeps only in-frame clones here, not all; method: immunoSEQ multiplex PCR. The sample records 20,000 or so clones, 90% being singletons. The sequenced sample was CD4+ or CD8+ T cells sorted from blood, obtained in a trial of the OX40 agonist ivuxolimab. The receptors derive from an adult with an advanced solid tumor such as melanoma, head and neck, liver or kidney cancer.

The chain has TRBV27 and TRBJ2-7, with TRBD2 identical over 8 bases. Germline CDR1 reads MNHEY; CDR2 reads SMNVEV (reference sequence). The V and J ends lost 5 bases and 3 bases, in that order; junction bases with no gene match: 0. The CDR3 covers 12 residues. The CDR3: CASSSGSYEQYF. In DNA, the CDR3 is TGTGCCAGCAGTAGCGGGAGCTACGAGCAGTACTTC.

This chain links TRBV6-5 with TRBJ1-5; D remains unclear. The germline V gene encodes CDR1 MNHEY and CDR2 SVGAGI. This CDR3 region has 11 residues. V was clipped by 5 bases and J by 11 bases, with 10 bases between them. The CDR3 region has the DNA TGTGCCAGCAGTGAAGAACTCTCCCAGCATTTT. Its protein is CASSEELSQHF.

The CDR3 region is CSVRFGHNEQFF. The CDR3 bases are TGCAGCGTCCGGTTCGGACACAATGAGCAGTTCTTC. This chain links TRBV29-1 with TRBJ2-1; D gene unclear. CDR3 length: 12 residues. CDR1 is SQVTM, CDR2 ANQGSEA, per germline. Trimming removed 6 bases from V and 5 bases from J, with 11 bases in between.

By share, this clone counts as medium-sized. In nucleotides, the CDR3 is TGTGCCAGCAGGGGACAGGGGGACACTGAAGCTTTCTTT. Translated: CASRGQGDTEAFF. This chain uses TRBV7-3 with TRBJ1-1, with 11 positions matching TRBD1. This CDR3 region has 13 residues. In germline, CDR1 is SGHTA, CDR2 FQGTGA. The J segment lost 3 bases and the V segment lost 6 bases, leaving 0 bases of the junction unmatched. The full variable domain, rest sourced from reference TRBV7-3 and TRBJ1-1, is GAGVSQTPSNKVTEKGKYVELRCDPISGHTALYWYRQSLGQGPEFLIYFQGTGAADDSGLPNDRFFAVRPEGSVSTLKIQRTERGDSAVYLCASRGQGDTEAFFGQGTRLTVV.